This T cell receptor beta chain came from a study of cytomegalovirus exposure and HLA in healthy donors. At the level of the study: There were several hundred genotyped donors. Of these, roughly 80% fell in the genetic ancestry cluster associated with self-reported Caucasian donors.

Study-wide results and caveats: In an earlier analysis, in approximately 570 donors, most V segments appeared productive either ~87% or ~30% of the time. It was fewer than 200 TCR beta chains that were listed as cytomegalovirus-associated. In a later analysis, several top co-occurrence clusters appeared linked to parvovirus B19, influenza, CMV and Epstein-Barr virus.

The study ran its PCR with 60 Vbeta and 13 Jbeta primers. Sequencing was performed with immunoSEQ multiplex PCR; in TCRdb, only in-frame clones are kept and a portion is missing. The table includes more than 15,000 clones, under 80% detected once. Points on this clone: No antigen is known for it.

The V gene's germline CDR1 is LGHNA and CDR2 YNFKEQ. The CDR3 has 17 residues. J gave up 3 bases and V 2 bases, and 5 bases lay outside the gene matches. V and J are TRBV4-2 and TRBJ2-5; 14 nucleotides align to TRBD2. Sequencing was carried out using PBMCs. The sequence came from a young man in good health and CMV-seronegative. The CDR3 loop is CASSQTPGLAGEETQYF. CDR3 DNA: TGTGCCAGCAGCCAAACTCCGGGACTAGCGGGAGAAGAGACCCAGTACTTC.